The entry that follows covers one T cell receptor beta chain sequence. Its antigen remains unknown. This specimen belongs to a study of cytomegalovirus exposure and HLA in healthy donors. Study in general: A prior study identified 110 million or so unique TCR beta sequences from 150 million to 200 million T cells. Study results and limitations: Among CMV-associated TCR beta chains, most appeared HLA-restricted in a later analysis.

The study ran its PCR with 60 Vbeta and 13 Jbeta primers. TCRdb's copy holds only in-frame clones and misses some; the assay was immunoSEQ multiplex PCR. Of about 200,000 clones listed, around 88% were seen once; the top ten hold less than 0.35%. This CDR3 contains 11 residues. The germline V gene encodes CDR1 GTSNPN and CDR2 SVGIG (reference sequence). Trimming stripped 2 bases from V and 8 bases from J, with 9 bases between. The receptor was isolated from a woman aged 30 to 39 in good health and CMV-seronegative. Input material: PBMCs. The chain recombines TRBV30 with TRBJ2-5; weak D call: TRBD1 (5 bases). CDR3 region: CAWSRGPTQYF. For the CDR3, the DNA is TGTGCCTGGAGTAGGGGTCCCACCCAGTACTTC.